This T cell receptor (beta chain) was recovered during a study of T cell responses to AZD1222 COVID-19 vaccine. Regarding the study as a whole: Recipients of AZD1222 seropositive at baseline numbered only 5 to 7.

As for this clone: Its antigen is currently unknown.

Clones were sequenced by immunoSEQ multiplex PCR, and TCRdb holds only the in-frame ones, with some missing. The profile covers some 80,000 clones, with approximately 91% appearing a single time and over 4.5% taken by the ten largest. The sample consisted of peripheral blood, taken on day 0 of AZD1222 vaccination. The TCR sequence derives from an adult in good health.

The CDR3 nucleotides are TGTGCCAGCAGTTTCACGGGGGGGAGCTCCTACAATGAGCAGTTCTTC. Amino acid sequence: CASSFTGGSSYNEQFF. V and J are TRBV6-5 and TRBJ2-1; 8 nucleotides align to TRBD2. Germline lookup yields CDR1 MNHEY and CDR2 SVGAGI. Trimming removed 4 bases from V and 0 bases from J; junction bases left unmatched: 5. The CDR3 length is 16 residues.